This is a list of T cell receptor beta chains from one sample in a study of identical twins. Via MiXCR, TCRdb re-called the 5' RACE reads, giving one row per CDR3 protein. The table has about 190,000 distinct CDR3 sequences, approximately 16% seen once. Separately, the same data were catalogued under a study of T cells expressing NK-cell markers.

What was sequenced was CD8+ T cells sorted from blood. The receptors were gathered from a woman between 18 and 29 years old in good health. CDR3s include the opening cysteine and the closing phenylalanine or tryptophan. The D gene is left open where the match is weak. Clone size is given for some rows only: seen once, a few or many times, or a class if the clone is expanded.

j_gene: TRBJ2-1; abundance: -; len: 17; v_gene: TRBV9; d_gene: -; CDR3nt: TGTGCCAGCAGCGTAGCTTCCTGGGGACTGACCAACAATGAGCAGTTCTTC; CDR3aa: CASSVASWGLTNNEQFF
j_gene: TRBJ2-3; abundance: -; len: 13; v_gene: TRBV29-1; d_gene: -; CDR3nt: TGCAGCGTTATTGCGGGGATCACAGATACGCAGTATTTT; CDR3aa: CSVIAGITDTQYF
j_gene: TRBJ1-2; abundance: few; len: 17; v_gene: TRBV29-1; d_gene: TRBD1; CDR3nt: TGCAGCGTTGATCTCACCGGGACAGGGGGCTTAGGCTATGGCTACACCTTC; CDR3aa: CSVDLTGTGGLGYGYTF
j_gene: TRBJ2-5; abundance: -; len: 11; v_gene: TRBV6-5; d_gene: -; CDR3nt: TGTGCCAGCAGTTCCCCAGAGACCCAGTACTTC; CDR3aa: CASSSPETQYF
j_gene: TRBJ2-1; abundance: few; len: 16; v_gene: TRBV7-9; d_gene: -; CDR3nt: TGTGCCAGCAGCGGGGCGAGCGGAAGCTCCTACAATGAGCAGTTCTTC; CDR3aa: CASSGASGSSYNEQFF
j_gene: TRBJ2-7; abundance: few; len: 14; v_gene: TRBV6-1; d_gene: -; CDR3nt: TGTGCCAGCAGCGGGGACCGGAGCTCCTACGAGCAGTACTTC; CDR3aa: CASSGDRSSYEQYF
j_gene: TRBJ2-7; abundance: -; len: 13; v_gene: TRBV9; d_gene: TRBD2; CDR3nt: TGTGCCAGCAGCGTAGGGGGGGGGAGCGAGCAGTACTTC; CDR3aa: CASSVGGGSEQYF
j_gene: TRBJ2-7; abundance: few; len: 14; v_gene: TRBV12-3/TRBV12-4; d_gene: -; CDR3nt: TGTGCCAGCAGTTTAGGGACAGAAGATTACGAGCAGTACTTC; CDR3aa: CASSLGTEDYEQYF
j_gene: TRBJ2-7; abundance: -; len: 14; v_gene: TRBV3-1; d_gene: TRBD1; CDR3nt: TGTGCCAGCAGCCAAGACGACAGGGCCTACGAGCAGTACTTC; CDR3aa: CASSQDDRAYEQYF
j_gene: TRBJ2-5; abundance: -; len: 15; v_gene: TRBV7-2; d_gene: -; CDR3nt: TGTGCCAGCAGCCCCTTTATGGGTATAGCTATGACCCAGTACTTC; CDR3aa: CASSPFMGIAMTQYF
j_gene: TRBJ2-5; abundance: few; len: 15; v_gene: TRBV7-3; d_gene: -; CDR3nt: TGTGCCAGCAGCTTAGGAGGGTCATCCCAAGAGACCCAGTACTTC; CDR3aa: CASSLGGSSQETQYF
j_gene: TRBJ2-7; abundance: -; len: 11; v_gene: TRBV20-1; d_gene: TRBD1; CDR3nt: TGCAGTGCTAGTCAAGGACAGGAAGAGTACTTC; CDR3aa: CSASQGQEEYF
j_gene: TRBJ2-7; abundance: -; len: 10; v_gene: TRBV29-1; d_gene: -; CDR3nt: TGCAGCGTTGTCGGGTACGAGCAGTACTTC; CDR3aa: CSVVGYEQYF
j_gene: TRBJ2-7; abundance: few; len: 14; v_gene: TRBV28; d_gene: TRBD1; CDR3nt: TGTGCCAGCAGGGGCGCACAGGGGTACTACGAGCAGTACTTC; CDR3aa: CASRGAQGYYEQYF
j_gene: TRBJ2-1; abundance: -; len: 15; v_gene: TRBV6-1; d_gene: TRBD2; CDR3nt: TGTGCCAGCAGTGAGAGCGGGGCGGCCTACAATGAGCAGTTCTTC; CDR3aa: CASSESGAAYNEQFF
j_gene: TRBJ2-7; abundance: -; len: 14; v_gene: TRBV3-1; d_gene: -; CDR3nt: TGTGCCAGCAGCGACACGGGACAAACTTACGAGCAGTACTTC; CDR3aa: CASSDTGQTYEQYF
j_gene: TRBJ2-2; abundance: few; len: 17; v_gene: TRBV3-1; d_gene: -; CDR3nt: TGTGCCAGCAGCCGGCTCTACCGGGGCCTATTCATCGGGGAGCTGTTTTTT; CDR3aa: CASSRLYRGLFIGELFF
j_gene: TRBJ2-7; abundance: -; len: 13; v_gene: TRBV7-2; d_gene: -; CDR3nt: TGTGCCAGCAGCTTCGGGGCCGAATACGAGCAGTACTTC; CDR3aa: CASSFGAEYEQYF
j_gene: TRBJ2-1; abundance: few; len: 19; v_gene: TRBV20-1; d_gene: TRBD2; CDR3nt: TGCAGTTCTTTCTTCGACAGTATAGGTCTAGCGGGTTCCTACAATGAGCAGTTCTTC; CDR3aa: CSSFFDSIGLAGSYNEQFF
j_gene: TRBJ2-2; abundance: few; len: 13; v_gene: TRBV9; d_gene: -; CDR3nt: TGTGCCAGCAGCTACCGACTAGAGGGGGAGCTGTTTTTT; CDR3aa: CASSYRLEGELFF
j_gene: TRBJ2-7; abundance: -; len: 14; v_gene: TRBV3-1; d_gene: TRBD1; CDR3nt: TGTGCCAGCAGCTGGGGACAGGGTACCTACGAGCAGTACTTC; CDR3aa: CASSWGQGTYEQYF
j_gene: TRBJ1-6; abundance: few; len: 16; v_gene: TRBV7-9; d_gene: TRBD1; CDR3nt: TGTGCCAGCAGCCATTCGACAGGGGCTCTGAATTCACCCCTCCACTTT; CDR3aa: CASSHSTGALNSPLHF
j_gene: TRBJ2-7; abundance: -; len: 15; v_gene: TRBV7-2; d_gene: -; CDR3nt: TGTGCCAGCAGCCAGCAGGGACTCCTATCCTACGAGCAGTACTTC; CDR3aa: CASSQQGLLSYEQYF